The 14 T cell receptor beta chains presented below share a single source sample, sequenced in a study of cytomegalovirus exposure and HLA in healthy donors. The PCR ran on 60 Vbeta and 13 Jbeta primers. The method was immunoSEQ multiplex PCR; TCRdb's version includes in-frame clones alone and lacks a portion of them. This repertoire includes 200,000 to 250,000 clones. The specimen was PBMCs. The receptor source for this set is a girl aged 2-10 years in good health and CMV-seropositive.

The rearrangement uses TRBV14 and TRBJ1-4, with 7 bases lining up with TRBD1. The CDR3 has 17 residues. V shed 1 base and J 8 bases; nucleotides not matched to a gene: 13. Germline lookup yields CDR1 SGHDN and CDR2 FVKESK. In DNA form, the CDR3 reads TGTGCCAGCAGCCAAGTGGTTGGGACAGTTTCAGGGGAAAAACTGTTTTTT. Protein product: CASSQVVGTVSGEKLFF.

CDR3 loop: CASSHSPSYYTEAFF. The CDR3 region has the DNA TGTGCCAGCAGCCACTCTCCGAGTTACTACACTGAAGCTTTCTTT. The gene calls are TRBV7-2 and TRBJ1-1; D gene ambiguous. This CDR3 comprises 15 residues. V lost 5 bases to trimming and J lost 3 bases, with 16 bases between them. From germline, CDR1 is SGHTA and CDR2 FQGNSA. The whole variable domain, filled in from reference TRBV7-2 and TRBJ1-1, reads GAGVSQSPSNKVTEKGKDVELRCDPISGHTALYWYRQSLGQGLEFLIYFQGNSAPDKSGLPSDRFSAERTGGSVSTLTIQRTQQEDSAVYLCASSHSPSYYTEAFFGQGTRLTVV.

The chain carries TRBV10-3 and TRBJ1-2; D unclear. V lost 5 bases to trimming and J lost 6 bases, with 19 bases between them. CDR1 is ENHRY and CDR2 is SYGVKD in the germline V gene. The CDR3 runs to 15 residues. CDR3 protein: CAISLDPDGGDGYTF. Here the CDR3 DNA reads TGTGCCATCAGTCTGGACCCGGATGGAGGAGATGGCTACACCTTC.

The V call is TRBV2, the J call TRBJ1-1; D is ambiguous. V shed 0 bases and J shed 0 bases, with 8 bases lying between them. The CDR3 covers 15 residues. Germline CDR1 reads SNHLY; CDR2 reads FYNNEI. The DNA for the CDR3 is TGTGCCAGCAGTGAAGCGCTAGGAATGAACACTGAAGCTTTCTTT. Its protein product is CASSEALGMNTEAFF.

This chain uses TRBV28 with TRBJ2-3; D is unclear. The CDR3 covers 13 residues. V shed 7 bases and J shed 4 bases, with 12 bases lying between them. Germline CDR1 reads MDHEN; CDR2 reads SYDVKM. This CDR3 reads CASNPPRADTQYF. The DNA for the CDR3 is TGTGCCAGCAATCCTCCACGAGCAGATACGCAGTATTTT. The variable domain in full, completed from reference TRBV28 and TRBJ2-3, reads DVKVTQSSRYLVKRTGEKVFLECVQDMDHENMFWYRQDPGLGLRLIYFSYDVKMKEKGDIPEGYSVSREKKERFSLILESASTNQTSMYLCASNPPRADTQYFGPGTRLTVL.

V usage is TRBV4-2 and J usage is TRBJ2-2; D is perhaps TRBD2 (6 bases). The CDR3 covers 17 residues. The germline V gene has CDR1 LGHNA and CDR2 YNFKEQ. V was trimmed by 0 bases and J by 7 bases, leaving 18 bases between them. The CDR3 nucleotides are TGTGCCAGCAGCCAAGAGGCTGAGGGAGGTCTAAACGGGGAGCTGTTTTTT. Translation gives CASSQEAEGGLNGELFF.

This chain uses TRBV2 with TRBJ2-7; TRBD2 agrees at 13 bases. The CDR3 loop spans 12 amino acids. With 8 bases clipped from V and 9 bases from J, the junction kept 4 bases outside the gene matches. Per the germline V gene, CDR1 is SNHLY and CDR2 is FYNNEI. The CDR3, as DNA: TGTGCCAGCGGGACTAGCGGGAACCTGCAGTACTTC. Encoded protein: CASGTSGNLQYF.

This chain connects TRBV18 to TRBJ1-4; TRBD1 matches 9 bases. Looked up from germline, CDR1 is KGHSH and CDR2 is LQKENI. V lost 4 bases and J lost 7; bases outside the gene matches: 4. There are 14 residues in the CDR3. The chain's CDR3 is CASSQDRGREKLFF. The CDR3 nucleotides read TGTGCCAGCTCACAGGACAGGGGTCGTGAAAAACTGTTTTTT.

The V call is TRBV29-1, the J call TRBJ1-2, with D tentatively TRBD1 (5 bases). The CDR3 totals 10 residues. Germline CDR1 SQVTM, CDR2 ANQGSEA. V was clipped by 7 bases and J by 8 bases, with 11 bases between them. The CDR3 sequence: CSGGDEGYTF. For the CDR3, the DNA is TGCAGCGGGGGGGACGAAGGCTACACCTTC.

The gene calls are TRBV27 and TRBJ1-1, with TRBD1 identical over 9 bases. V shed 4 bases and J 4 bases; nucleotides not matched to a gene: 4. CDR1 is MNHEY, CDR2 SMNVEV, per germline (reference sequence). The CDR3 extends over 14 amino acids. CDR3 sequence: CASSWTGVGTEAFF. The CDR3 DNA reads TGTGCCAGCAGTTGGACAGGGGTGGGCACTGAAGCTTTCTTT.

The rearrangement uses TRBV6-4 and TRBJ1-1, with 8 bases lining up with TRBD1. V was pared by 0 bases and J by 1 base, with 7 bases of the junction left unmatched. CDR1 is MRHNA, CDR2 SNTAGT, per germline. The length of the CDR3 is 17 residues. The CDR3 spells CASSDSPGQETNTEAFF. The CDR3 DNA reads TGTGCCAGCAGTGACTCTCCGGGACAGGAAACGAACACTGAAGCTTTCTTT.

The chain carries TRBV11-2 and TRBJ2-2; 7 bases match TRBD1. This CDR3 is built from 16 residues. V trimming: 2 bases; J trimming: 8 bases; junction bases outside the gene matches: 11. CDR1 and CDR2 from the germline V gene are SGHAT and FQNNGV. This CDR3 is CASSLLRTGPSGELFF. Here the CDR3 DNA reads TGTGCCAGCAGCTTACTCCGGACAGGACCATCTGGGGAGCTGTTTTTT.

CDR3 region: CASSGIDGQGKTQYF. The DNA for the CDR3 is TGTGCCAGCAGTGGTATTGATGGGCAGGGGAAGACCCAGTACTTC. The V and J genes are TRBV2 and TRBJ2-5; possibly TRBD1 for D (6 bases). The CDR3 spans 15 residues. The germline V gene has CDR1 SNHLY and CDR2 FYNNEI. Trimming left V 4 bases short and J 6 bases short, with 18 bases between.

The J gene is TRBJ1-1, the V gene TRBV2; D uncertain. Between the trimmed V and J ends, which lost 3 bases and 11 bases, there was a span of 7 bases. CDR1 and CDR2 from the germline V gene are SNHLY and FYNNEI. The CDR3 runs to 10 residues. In DNA, the CDR3 is TGTGCCAGCAGTGATACTGTTGCTTTCTTT. Its protein is CASSDTVAFF.